This record looks at one TCR beta chain sequence and its context. What it binds is not known. The method was immunoSEQ multiplex PCR; TCRdb's version includes in-frame clones alone and lacks a portion of them. The sample has under 110,000 clones; over 75% are singletons. This record belongs to a study of T cell responses to AZD1222 COVID-19 vaccine. Study observations and caveats: Repertoire collection took place solely once the T cell response had peaked.

Germline V lookup: CDR1 MNHNY, CDR2 SVGAGI (reference sequence). This CDR3 spans 15 amino acids. Trimming stripped 0 bases from V and 5 bases from J, with 10 bases between. V gene TRBV6-6 combines with J gene TRBJ1-4; unclear D gene. The clonotype was recovered from an adult in good health. The specimen was peripheral blood, collected on day 0 of AZD1222 vaccination. The CDR3 DNA reads as TGTGCCAGCAGTTACTCGGGCGGGGTAAATGAAAAACTGTTTTTT. Translation gives CASSYSGGVNEKLFF.